This entry features one T cell receptor beta chain sequence. Its target is not known. The CDR3 runs to 13 residues. The V end lost 5 bases, the J end lost 12 bases, and 17 bases lay between the germline ends. Germline loops: CDR1 SGHAT, CDR2 FQNNGV. Following an approximately ten-day culture, CD4+ T cells were purified. Half-medium exchanges with IL-2 medium took place on days 3 and 7. The method was immunoSEQ multiplex PCR; TCRdb's version includes in-frame clones alone and lacks a portion of them. The sample carries approximately 60,000 clones, under 85% recorded once. The sample comes from a study of vaccination effects on CD4 cells after COVID-19. Findings and limits, study-wide: Whether induced by infection or by vaccine, clones showed marked clonal contraction late after vaccination.

The sequenced sample was CD4+ T cells from PBMCs cultured without peptide, obtained before COVID-19 vaccination. This TCR came from a human donor who had a prior SARS-CoV-2 infection. V gene TRBV11-2 combines with J gene TRBJ2-1; the D is unclear. The CDR3 loop reads CASSLRPVPMQFF. The CDR3 nucleotides are TGTGCCAGCAGCCTAAGACCGGTCCCCATGCAGTTCTTC.